Listed below are T cell receptor beta chains from one sample, sequenced in a study of response to subunit inactivated influenza vaccine. TCRdb reprocessed the RT-PCR reads via MiXCR and lists one record per CDR3 protein. This table holds approximately 520,000 distinct CDR3 sequences, 16% found once. The starting material was CD4+ T cells sorted from PBMCs, obtained around 25 months after vaccination. These receptors were obtained from a man between 50 and 75 years old who received an inactivated influenza vaccine. CDR3s leave out the opening cysteine and the closing phenylalanine or tryptophan. Fields, in order: CDR3 protein, J gene, clone size, V gene. Not all rows give a size; the values are once, few, many and, for expanded clones, a class.

CDR3: ASSQADRLNTEAF
J: TRBJ1-1
size: few
V: TRBV4-3

CDR3: ASSPGTTSTGELF
J: TRBJ2-2
size: few
V: TRBV18

CDR3: ASSLGWTATNEKLF
J: TRBJ1-4
size: few
V: TRBV5-1

CDR3: AKGVNEKLF
J: TRBJ1-4
size: few
V: TRBV11-2

CDR3: ATSWGNTGELF
J: TRBJ2-2
size: many
V: TRBV24-1

CDR3: SARDWLARGELF
J: TRBJ2-2
size: -
V: TRBV20-1

CDR3: ASSPRQRQGFNEQF
J: TRBJ2-1
size: few
V: TRBV7-8

CDR3: ASSEGTGPLH
J: TRBJ1-6
size: few
V: TRBV5-1

CDR3: ASSLNPQGANVADTQY
J: TRBJ2-3
size: few
V: TRBV5-1

CDR3: ATPRDLRHTLADTQY
J: TRBJ2-3
size: -
V: TRBV27

CDR3: ASSPGQGANEQY
J: TRBJ2-7
size: few
V: TRBV12-3/TRBV12-4

CDR3: ATSRDILTKTHEQY
J: TRBJ2-7
size: few
V: TRBV15

CDR3: ASSYLPGQSYEQY
J: TRBJ2-7
size: -
V: TRBV5-1

CDR3: ASSYVGTSEKLF
J: TRBJ1-4
size: few
V: TRBV6-2/TRBV6-3

CDR3: ASSYRGANEKLF
J: TRBJ1-4
size: -
V: TRBV7-9

CDR3: AISRRGNTEAF
J: TRBJ1-1
size: -
V: TRBV10-3

CDR3: ASSQVTGHYGYT
J: TRBJ1-2
size: -
V: TRBV4-1

CDR3: ASSARGGAETQY
J: TRBJ2-5
size: -
V: TRBV7-9

CDR3: ASSLALAGGRDTQY
J: TRBJ2-3
size: few
V: TRBV9

CDR3: ASSSQQGTYGYT
J: TRBJ1-2
size: many
V: TRBV12-3/TRBV12-4

CDR3: SAVPGQGALQTQY
J: TRBJ2-5
size: many
V: TRBV20-1

CDR3: ASSLGGGTDTQY
J: TRBJ2-3
size: many
V: TRBV12-3/TRBV12-4

CDR3: ASSGPGTFNYGYT
J: TRBJ1-2
size: many
V: TRBV7-9

CDR3: SARDNRRGTNSYEQY
J: TRBJ2-7
size: many
V: TRBV20-1

CDR3: ASSRRTGLDIQY
J: TRBJ2-4
size: -
V: TRBV7-2

CDR3: ASSEAVGQAYEQY
J: TRBJ2-7
size: -
V: TRBV2

CDR3: SVEYASGRGHGDTQY
J: TRBJ2-3
size: few
V: TRBV29-1

CDR3: ASSRRQGRSVTQY
J: TRBJ2-5
size: once
V: TRBV3-1

CDR3: ASSPTRLARAYEQY
J: TRBJ2-7
size: -
V: TRBV6-2/TRBV6-3

CDR3: SVWTSGSLNEQF
J: TRBJ2-1
size: few
V: TRBV29-1

CDR3: ASSLEGGYEQY
J: TRBJ2-7
size: many
V: TRBV7-2

CDR3: ASSRGFEQF
J: TRBJ2-1
size: few
V: TRBV6-5

CDR3: ASSFPRTSGLTGETQY
J: TRBJ2-5
size: -
V: TRBV5-1

CDR3: ASSQWTEKNTEAF
J: TRBJ1-1
size: few
V: TRBV4-1

CDR3: ALGWAAAYEQY
J: TRBJ2-7
size: -
V: TRBV6-1

CDR3: SARPSGHVDTQY
J: TRBJ2-3
size: few
V: TRBV20-1

CDR3: ASSLEGRLSPLH
J: TRBJ1-6
size: -
V: TRBV11-2

CDR3: SARDLGRNNQPQH
J: TRBJ1-5
size: few
V: TRBV20-1

CDR3: AISSAGGGIQPQH
J: TRBJ1-5
size: -
V: TRBV10-3

CDR3: ASTLAANYGYT
J: TRBJ1-2
size: -
V: TRBV5-1

CDR3: SVEELKTSAYYNEQF
J: TRBJ2-1
size: many
V: TRBV29-1

CDR3: SAIETSGLYEQY
J: TRBJ2-7
size: -
V: TRBV20-1

CDR3: SVAISQVTEAF
J: TRBJ1-1
size: few
V: TRBV29-1

CDR3: SVAHRGQETQY
J: TRBJ2-5
size: few
V: TRBV29-1

CDR3: SVEDLGRSIWDYGYT
J: TRBJ1-2
size: many
V: TRBV29-1

CDR3: ASSAEISYEQY
J: TRBJ2-7
size: -
V: TRBV4-2

CDR3: ASKRDTEAF
J: TRBJ1-1
size: many
V: TRBV6-5

CDR3: AGSHLPGLGDTDTQY
J: TRBJ2-3
size: -
V: TRBV14

CDR3: ASRRIGQGGEQY
J: TRBJ2-7
size: -
V: TRBV25-1